This TCR beta chain was sequenced for a study of human T cells and chemical hapten exposure. For the study at large: Patch tests containing 0.01% DPC, applied to the upper back, were read at 6 days.

TCRdb processed the RACE reads anew with MiXCR; each CDR3 protein has one entry. Of about 82,000 distinct CDR3 sequences listed, roughly 13% were seen once; the top ten hold around 5.8%. Study results and caveats: Patch test score was positively correlated with the counts of PT1 expanded TCRs.

Time point: patch test 3, about 24 weeks after DPC sensitization. Treatment noted: therapeutic diphenylcyclopropenone sensitization with weekly scalp DPC. This clonotype has ten or more counts. Its antigen is unknown. Trimming cost V 1 base and J 3 bases, with 16 bases left between them. This CDR3 contains 17 residues. Germline values: CDR1 SGHVS, CDR2 FNYEAQ. The specimen comprised whole blood, sampled in connection with sensitization to the hapten diphenylcyclopropenone (DPC). This receptor was taken from a woman between 50 and 59 years old with alopecia areata. Some clones in this sample may be carry-over from other donors' samples. V and J are TRBV7-6 and TRBJ2-1, with D unresolved. The CDR3 reads CASSLEALGRDYNEQFF. CDR3 coding DNA: TGTGCCAGCAGCTTAGAAGCGTTGGGTCGAGACTACAATGAGCAGTTCTTC.